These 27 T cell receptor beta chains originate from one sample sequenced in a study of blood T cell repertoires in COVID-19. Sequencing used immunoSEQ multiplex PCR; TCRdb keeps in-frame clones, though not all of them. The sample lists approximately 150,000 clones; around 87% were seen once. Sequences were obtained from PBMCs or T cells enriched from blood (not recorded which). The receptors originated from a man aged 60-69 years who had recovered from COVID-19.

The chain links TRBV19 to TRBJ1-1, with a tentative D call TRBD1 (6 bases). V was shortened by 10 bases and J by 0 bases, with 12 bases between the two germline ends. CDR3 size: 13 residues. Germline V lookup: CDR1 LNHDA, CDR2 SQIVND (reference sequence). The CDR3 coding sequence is TGTGCCACTGAACGACAGGTGAACACTGAAGCTTTCTTT. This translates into CATERQVNTEAFF.

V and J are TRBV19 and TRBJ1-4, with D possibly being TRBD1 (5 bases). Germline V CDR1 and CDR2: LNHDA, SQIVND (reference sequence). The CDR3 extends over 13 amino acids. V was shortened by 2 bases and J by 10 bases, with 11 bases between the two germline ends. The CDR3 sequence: CASSISQGRKLFF. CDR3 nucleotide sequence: TGTGCCAGTAGTATATCCCAGGGCCGAAAACTGTTTTTT.

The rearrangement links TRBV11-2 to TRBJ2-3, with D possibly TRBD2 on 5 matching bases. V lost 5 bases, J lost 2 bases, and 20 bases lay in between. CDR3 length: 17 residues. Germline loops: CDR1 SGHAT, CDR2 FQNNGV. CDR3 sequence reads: CASSLGNLAGNTDTQYF. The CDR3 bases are TGTGCCAGCAGCCTAGGTAACTTGGCGGGTAACACAGATACGCAGTATTTT. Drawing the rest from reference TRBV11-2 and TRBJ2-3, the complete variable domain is EAGVAQSPRYKIIEKRQSVAFWCNPISGHATLYWYQQILGQGPKLLIQFQNNGVVDDSQLPKDRFSAERLKGVDSTLKIQPAKLEDSAVYLCASSLGNLAGNTDTQYFGPGTRLTVL.

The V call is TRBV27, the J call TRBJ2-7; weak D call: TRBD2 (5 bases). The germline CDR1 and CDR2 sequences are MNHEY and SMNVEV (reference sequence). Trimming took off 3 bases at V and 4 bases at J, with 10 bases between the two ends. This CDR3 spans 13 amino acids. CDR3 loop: CASSFVANYEQYF. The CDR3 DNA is TGTGCCAGCAGTTTCGTAGCGAATTACGAGCAGTACTTC.

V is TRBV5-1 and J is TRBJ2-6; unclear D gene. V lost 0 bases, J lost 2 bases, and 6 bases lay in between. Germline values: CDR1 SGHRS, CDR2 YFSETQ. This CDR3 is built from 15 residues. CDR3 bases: TGCGCCAGCAGCTTGGGCGGAACTGGGGCCAACGTCCTGACTTTC. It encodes CASSLGGTGANVLTF.

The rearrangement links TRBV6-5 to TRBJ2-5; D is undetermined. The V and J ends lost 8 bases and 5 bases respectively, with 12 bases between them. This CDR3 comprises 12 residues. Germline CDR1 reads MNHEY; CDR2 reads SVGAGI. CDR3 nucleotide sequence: TGTGCCAGCCTCCGAGCACGGGAGACCCAGTACTTC. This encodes CASLRARETQYF.

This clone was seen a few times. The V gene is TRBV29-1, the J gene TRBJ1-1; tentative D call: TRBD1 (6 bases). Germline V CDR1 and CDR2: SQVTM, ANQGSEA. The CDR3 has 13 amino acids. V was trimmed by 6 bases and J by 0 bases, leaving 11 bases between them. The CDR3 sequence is CSVPGQMNTEAFF. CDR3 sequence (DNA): TGCAGCGTCCCGGGACAAATGAACACTGAAGCTTTCTTT.

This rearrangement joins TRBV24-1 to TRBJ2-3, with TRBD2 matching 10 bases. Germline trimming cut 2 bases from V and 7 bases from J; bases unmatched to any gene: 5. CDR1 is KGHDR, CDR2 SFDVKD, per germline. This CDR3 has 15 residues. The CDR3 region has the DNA TGTGCCACCAGTGATTACGGACTAGCGGCAAATACGCAGTATTTT. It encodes CATSDYGLAANTQYF.

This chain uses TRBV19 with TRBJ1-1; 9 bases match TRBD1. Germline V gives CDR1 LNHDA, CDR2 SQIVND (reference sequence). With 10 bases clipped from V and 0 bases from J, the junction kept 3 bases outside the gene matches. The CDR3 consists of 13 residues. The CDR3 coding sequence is TGTGCCACAAGGACAGGGGTGAACACTGAAGCTTTCTTT. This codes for CATRTGVNTEAFF.

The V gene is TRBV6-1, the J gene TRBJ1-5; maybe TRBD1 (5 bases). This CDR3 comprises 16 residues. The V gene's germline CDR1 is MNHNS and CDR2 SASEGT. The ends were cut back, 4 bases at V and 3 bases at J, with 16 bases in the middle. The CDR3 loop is CASSGPPDTINQPQHF. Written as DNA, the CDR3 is TGTGCCAGCAGTGGACCCCCGGACACCATCAATCAGCCCCAGCATTTT.

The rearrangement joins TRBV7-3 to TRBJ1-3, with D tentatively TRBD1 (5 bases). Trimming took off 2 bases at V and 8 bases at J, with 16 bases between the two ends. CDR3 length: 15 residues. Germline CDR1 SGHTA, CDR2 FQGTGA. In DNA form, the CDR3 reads TGTGCCAGCAGCTTAGGGCGGCAGACGGGGGACACCATATATTTT. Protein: CASSLGRQTGDTIYF.

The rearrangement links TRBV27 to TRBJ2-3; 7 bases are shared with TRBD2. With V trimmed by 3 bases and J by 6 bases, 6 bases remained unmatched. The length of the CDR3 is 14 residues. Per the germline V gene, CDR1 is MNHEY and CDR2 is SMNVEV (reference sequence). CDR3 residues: CASSFERGGDTQYF. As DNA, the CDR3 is TGTGCCAGCAGTTTCGAGCGGGGAGGGGATACGCAGTATTTT.

DNA for the CDR3: TGTGCCAGCAGTTACGCCGGTAGCAATCAGCCCCAGCATTTT. This codes for CASSYAGSNQPQHF. The V and J genes are TRBV6-5 and TRBJ1-5, with D unresolved. The CDR3 has 14 residues. Germline V lookup: CDR1 MNHEY, CDR2 SVGAGI. Between the trimmed V and J ends, which lost 2 bases and 0 bases, there was a span of 5 bases.

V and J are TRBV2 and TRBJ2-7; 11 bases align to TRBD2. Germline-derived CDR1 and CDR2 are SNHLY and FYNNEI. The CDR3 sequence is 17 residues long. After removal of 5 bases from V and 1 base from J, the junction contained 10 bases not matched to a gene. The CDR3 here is CASSILKLAGVSYEQYF. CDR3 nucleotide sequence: TGTGCCAGCAGTATCCTGAAACTAGCGGGAGTTTCCTACGAGCAGTACTTC. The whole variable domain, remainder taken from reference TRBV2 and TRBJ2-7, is EPEVTQTPSHQVTQMGQEVILRCVPISNHLYFYWYRQILGQKVEFLVSFYNNEISEKSEIFDDQFSVERPDGSNFTLKIRSTKLEDSAMYFCASSILKLAGVSYEQYFGPGTRLTVT.

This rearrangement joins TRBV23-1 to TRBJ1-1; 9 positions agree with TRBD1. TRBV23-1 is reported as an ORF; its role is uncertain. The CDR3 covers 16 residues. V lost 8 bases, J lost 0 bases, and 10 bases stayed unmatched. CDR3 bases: TGCGCCAGCGGCCGGACAGGGGAAAGAATGAACACTGAAGCTTTCTTT. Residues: CASGRTGERMNTEAFF.

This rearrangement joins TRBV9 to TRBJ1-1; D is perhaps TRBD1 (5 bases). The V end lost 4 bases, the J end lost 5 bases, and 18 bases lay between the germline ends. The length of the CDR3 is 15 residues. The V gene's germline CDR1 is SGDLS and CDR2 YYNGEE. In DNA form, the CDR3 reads TGTGCCAGCAGCACTCCTCCCGGGGGGAGAACTGAAGCTTTCTTT. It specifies CASSTPPGGRTEAFF.

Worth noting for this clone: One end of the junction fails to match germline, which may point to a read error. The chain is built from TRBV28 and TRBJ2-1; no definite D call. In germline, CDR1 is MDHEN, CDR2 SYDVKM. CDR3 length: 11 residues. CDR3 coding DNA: TGTGCCAGCAGTTCCTTCAATGAGCAGTTCTTC. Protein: CASSSFNEQFF.

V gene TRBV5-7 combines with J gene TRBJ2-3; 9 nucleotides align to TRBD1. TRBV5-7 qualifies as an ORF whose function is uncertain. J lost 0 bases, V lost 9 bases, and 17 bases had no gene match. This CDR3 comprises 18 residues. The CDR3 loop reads CANRTGVHPSTSTDTQYF. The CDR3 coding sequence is TGTGCCAACCGGACAGGGGTTCACCCCTCAACTAGCACAGATACGCAGTATTTT.

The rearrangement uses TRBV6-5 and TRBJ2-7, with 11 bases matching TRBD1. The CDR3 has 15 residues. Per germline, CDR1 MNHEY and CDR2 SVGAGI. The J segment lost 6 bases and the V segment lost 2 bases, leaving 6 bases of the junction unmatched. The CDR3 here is CASSYNRDRGSEQYF. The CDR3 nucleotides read TGTGCCAGCAGTTACAATAGGGACAGGGGGTCCGAGCAGTACTTC.

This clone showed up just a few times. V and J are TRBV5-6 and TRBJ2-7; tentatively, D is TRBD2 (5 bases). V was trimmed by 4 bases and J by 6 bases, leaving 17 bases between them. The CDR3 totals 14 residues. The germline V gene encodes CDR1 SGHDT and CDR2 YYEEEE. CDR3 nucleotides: TGTGCCAGCAGCCCGGGTGCGGGTACGGTCGAGCAGTACTTC. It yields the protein CASSPGAGTVEQYF.

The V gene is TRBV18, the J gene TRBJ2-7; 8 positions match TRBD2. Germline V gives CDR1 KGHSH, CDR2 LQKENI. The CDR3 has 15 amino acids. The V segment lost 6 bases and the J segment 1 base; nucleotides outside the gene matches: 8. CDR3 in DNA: TGTGCCAGCTCTCCCGGGACTAGTCCGTCCTACGAGCAGTACTTC. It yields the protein CASSPGTSPSYEQYF.

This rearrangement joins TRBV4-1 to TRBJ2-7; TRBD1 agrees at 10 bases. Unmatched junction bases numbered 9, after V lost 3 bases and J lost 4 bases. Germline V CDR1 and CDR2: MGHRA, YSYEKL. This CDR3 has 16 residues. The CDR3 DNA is TGCGCCAGCAGCCACAGCCCGGGACAGGGGTTATACGAGCAGTACTTC. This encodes CASSHSPGQGLYEQYF.

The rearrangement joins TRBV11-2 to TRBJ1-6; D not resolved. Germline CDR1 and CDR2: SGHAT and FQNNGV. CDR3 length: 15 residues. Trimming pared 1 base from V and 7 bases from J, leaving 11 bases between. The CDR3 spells CASSLARQSNSPLHF. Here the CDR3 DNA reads TGTGCCAGCAGCTTAGCCCGACAATCCAATTCACCCCTCCACTTT.

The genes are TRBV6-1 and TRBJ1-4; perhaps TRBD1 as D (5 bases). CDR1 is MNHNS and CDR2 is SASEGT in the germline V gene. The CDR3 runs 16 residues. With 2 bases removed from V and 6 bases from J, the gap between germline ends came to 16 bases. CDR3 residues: CASSERLGGTDEKLFF. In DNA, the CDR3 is TGTGCCAGCAGTGAAAGATTGGGCGGGACGGATGAAAAACTGTTTTTT.

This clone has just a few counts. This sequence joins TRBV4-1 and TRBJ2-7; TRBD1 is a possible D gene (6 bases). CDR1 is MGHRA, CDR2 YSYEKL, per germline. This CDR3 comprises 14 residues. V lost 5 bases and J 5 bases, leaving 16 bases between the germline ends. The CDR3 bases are TGCGCCAGCAGCGAAAGCCCCAGGGGTAACGAGCAGTACTTC. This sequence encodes CASSESPRGNEQYF.

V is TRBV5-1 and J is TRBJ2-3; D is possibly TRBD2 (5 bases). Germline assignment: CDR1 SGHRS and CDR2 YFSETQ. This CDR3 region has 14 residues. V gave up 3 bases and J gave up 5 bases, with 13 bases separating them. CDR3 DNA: TGCGCCAGCAGCTCCACGACGGGGAAAGATACGCAGTATTTT. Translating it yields CASSSTTGKDTQYF.

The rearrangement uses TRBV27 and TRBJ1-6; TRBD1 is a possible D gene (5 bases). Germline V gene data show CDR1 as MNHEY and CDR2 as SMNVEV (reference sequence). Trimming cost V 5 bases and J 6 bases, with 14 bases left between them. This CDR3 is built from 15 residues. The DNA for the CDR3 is TGTGCCAGCAGTACGACAGTAGAACGTAATTCACCCCTCCACTTT. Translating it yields CASSTTVERNSPLHF.